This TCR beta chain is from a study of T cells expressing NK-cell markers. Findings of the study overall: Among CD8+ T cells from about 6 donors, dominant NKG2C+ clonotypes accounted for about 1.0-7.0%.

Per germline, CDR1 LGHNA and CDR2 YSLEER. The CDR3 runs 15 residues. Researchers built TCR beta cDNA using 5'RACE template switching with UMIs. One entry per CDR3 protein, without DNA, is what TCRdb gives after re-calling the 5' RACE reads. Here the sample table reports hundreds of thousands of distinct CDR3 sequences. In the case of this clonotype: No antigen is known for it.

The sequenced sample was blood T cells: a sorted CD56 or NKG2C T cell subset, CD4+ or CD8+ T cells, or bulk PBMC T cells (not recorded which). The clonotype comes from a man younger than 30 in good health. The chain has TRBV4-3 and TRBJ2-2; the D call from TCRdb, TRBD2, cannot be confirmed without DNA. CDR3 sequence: CASSQDSGPGGELFF.